This T cell receptor beta chain was captured in a study of response to subunit inactivated influenza vaccine. The CDR3 contains 15 residues. CDR1 MNHNS and CDR2 SASEGT come from the germline V gene. V was shortened by 2 bases and J by 7 bases, with 15 bases between the two germline ends. TCRdb independently ran MiXCR on the RT-PCR reads; one entry per CDR3 protein. The table has approximately 500,000 distinct CDR3 sequences, roughly 15% seen once; the top ten hold more than 9.5%. The gene calls are TRBV6-1 and TRBJ1-3; D might be TRBD1 (6 bases). The clonotype originates from a man aged 50-60 years who received an inactivated influenza vaccine. The sample consisted of PBMCs from blood, taken 11 to 12 days after vaccination. The CDR3 loop is CASSEMGAGGNTIYF. For the CDR3, the DNA is TGTGCCAGCAGTGAAATGGGGGCTGGGGGGAACACCATATATTTT.